This T cell receptor (beta chain) comes out of a study of T cells expressing NK-cell markers (dated by TCRdb to the early 2020s). With respect to the entire study: Fewer than ten donors provided sorted CD3+CD56+NKG2C+, CD3+CD56+NKG2C- and CD3+CD56-NKG2C+ T-cell subsets, whose TCR beta-chain repertoires were profiled. All eight donors whose samples were sequenced were randomly selected healthy volunteers, three of them men and five women. Among the eight sequenced donors, only one was HCMV-seronegative, while the other seven were HCMV-seropositive. Illumina HiSeq 2000/2500, MiSeq or NextSeq was used to sequence libraries as 2 x 150 bp reads.

A commercial ELISA kit detecting HCMV-specific IgG in serum was used to determine HCMV serostatus. Peripheral blood mononuclear cells were isolated from blood by Ficoll density gradient centrifugation. CDR1 MNHNS and CDR2 SASEGT were looked up in the germline V gene. CDR3 length: 14 amino acids, cysteine to phenylalanine. No DNA sequence was recorded. Study-level results and caveats: In over 5 donors, the dominant CD3+CD56+NKG2C+ clonotypes were among the top 10 CD8+ clonotypes and accounted for roughly 1.0-7.5% of CD8+ T cells. It remained unclear whether the expanded NKG2C-expressing T cell clones were specific for HCMV antigens. Those dominant clonotypes were again the most abundant among CD3+CD56-NKG2C+ cells in a few donors, at roughly 28.3-65%.

The sequencer listed for this sample is Illumina HiSeq 2000. 5'RACE template switching, by which a universal primer site and unique molecular identifiers were added, was used to make TCR beta cDNA libraries. Synthesis of cDNA was primed from the TCR beta constant segment and was followed by two consecutive PCR amplification steps. The study's processing was this. MIGEC was used to demultiplex reads and group the reads by UMI, and MiTCR was used to assemble and quantify clonotypes. To exclude erroneous sequences, only TCR cDNA sequences supported by at least two reads were retained. The tcR package was used for downstream repertoire analysis, and clonotypes were matched across fractions by CDR3 nucleotide sequence plus V segment. VDJmatch was used to annotate antigen specificity against VDJdb, with one amino acid substitution in CDR3 allowed. The reads underwent TCRdb reprocessing, giving one record for each CDR3 protein sequence and no DNA. TCRdb, not the authors, supplied the V and J calls. The sample's table lists a count of tens of thousands of distinct CDR3 sequences. Roughly three fifths of the sample is in the top ten clones.

As concerns this clonotype: Its antigen remains unidentified.

The chain couples TRBV6-1 to TRBJ2-7; TCRdb's D gene call, TRBD1, goes unchecked for lack of DNA. This sequence was found in a man between 18 and 69 years old in good health. The sequencing input was blood T cells: a sorted CD56 or NKG2C T cell subset, CD4+ or CD8+ T cells, or bulk PBMC T cells (not recorded which). The CDR3 loop reads CASGWDRSSYEQYF.